The source of this TCR beta chain is a study of shared clonotypes between healthy human individuals. Study-wide background: For every donor, three CD4 naive, three CD4 memory, two CD8 naive and one CD8 memory plates were used. Study-level findings and limits: The low donor count limited represented genetic and exposure-history diversity.

The CDR3 is 15 amino acids. Germline CDR1 is SGHTA and CDR2 is FQGTGA. With V trimmed by 6 bases and J by 5 bases, 13 bases remained unmatched. For this clone: Its antigen is as yet unknown.

Samples underwent the assay at deep level. The assay was immunoSEQ multiplex PCR, and TCRdb's table has in-frame clones only and misses some. The table has approximately 720,000 clones, under 95% seen once. The naive CD8 population came from CD45RO-negative cells selected for CCR7, without terminally differentiated effector memory CD45RA+ cells. The donors, all of them Caucasian adults, lived in Nashville, Tennessee. The sequence was collected from a man aged 30 to 45 in good health. The sample comprised naive CD8+ T cells sorted from blood. The gene calls are TRBV7-3 and TRBJ2-7, with 7 bases matching TRBD1. CDR3 sequence reads: CASRSTGAQLHEQYF. CDR3 coding DNA: TGTGCCAGCAGATCTACAGGGGCGCAACTCCACGAGCAGTACTTC.